This note documents a single TCR beta chain sequence. Repertoires were generated with immunoSEQ multiplex PCR, while TCRdb's copy carries only in-frame clones and drops some. The profile covers around 8,700 clones, none occurring a single time. The CDR3 is made up of 13 amino acids. V shed 8 bases and J 3 bases; nucleotides not matched to a gene: 4. The data were taken from a study of T cells after posttransplantation cyclophosphamide. Cyclophosphamide on days +3 and +4 followed busulfan-fludarabine conditioning and a marrow graft. The specimen was PBMCs, collected after an allogeneic stem cell transplant with post-transplant cyclophosphamide. The source of this sequence is a male patient between 25 and 39 years old who received an allogeneic stem cell transplant from an unrelated donor, was CMV-positive, and had acute and chronic GVHD. These T cells may partly come from the graft donor. This sequence joins TRBV12-3 or TRBV12-4 and TRBJ2-3; 8 bases agree with TRBD2. The CDR3 DNA follows: TGTGCCAGCCGGGGGGGCTGGACAGATACGCAGTATTTT. This codes for CASRGGWTDTQYF.